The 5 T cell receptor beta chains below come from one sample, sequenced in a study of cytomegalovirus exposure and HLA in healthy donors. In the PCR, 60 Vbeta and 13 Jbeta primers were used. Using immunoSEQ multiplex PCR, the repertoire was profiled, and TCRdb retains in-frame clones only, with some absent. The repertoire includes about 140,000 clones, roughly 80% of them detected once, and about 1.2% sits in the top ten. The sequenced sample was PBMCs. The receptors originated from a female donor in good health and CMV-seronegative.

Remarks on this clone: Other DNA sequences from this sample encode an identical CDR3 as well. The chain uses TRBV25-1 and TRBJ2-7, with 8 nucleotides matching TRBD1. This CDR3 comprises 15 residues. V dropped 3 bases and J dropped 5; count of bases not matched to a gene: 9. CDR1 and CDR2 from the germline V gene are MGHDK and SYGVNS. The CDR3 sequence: CASSDRGLGENEQYF. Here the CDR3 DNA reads TGTGCCAGCAGTGACAGGGGGCTTGGAGAAAACGAGCAGTACTTC.

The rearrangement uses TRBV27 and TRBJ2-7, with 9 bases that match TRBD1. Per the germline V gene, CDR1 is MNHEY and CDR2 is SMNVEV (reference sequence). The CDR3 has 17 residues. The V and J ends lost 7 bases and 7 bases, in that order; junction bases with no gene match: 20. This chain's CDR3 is CASTFWDRAPGKIEQYF. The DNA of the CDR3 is TGTGCCAGCACCTTTTGGGACAGGGCGCCTGGGAAAATTGAGCAGTACTTC.

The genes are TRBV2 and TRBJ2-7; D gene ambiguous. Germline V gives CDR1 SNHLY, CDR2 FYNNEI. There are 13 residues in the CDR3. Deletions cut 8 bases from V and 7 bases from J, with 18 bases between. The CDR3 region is CASRRHGAIEQYF. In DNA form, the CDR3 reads TGTGCCAGCCGAAGACACGGCGCTATTGAGCAGTACTTC.

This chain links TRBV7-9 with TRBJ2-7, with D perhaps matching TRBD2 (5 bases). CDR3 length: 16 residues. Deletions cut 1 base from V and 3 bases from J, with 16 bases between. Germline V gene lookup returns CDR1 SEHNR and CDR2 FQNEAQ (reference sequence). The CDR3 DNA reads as TGTGCCAGCAGCTTAGGTTCGAGGGAGCCAAACTACGAGCAGTACTTC. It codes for CASSLGSREPNYEQYF.

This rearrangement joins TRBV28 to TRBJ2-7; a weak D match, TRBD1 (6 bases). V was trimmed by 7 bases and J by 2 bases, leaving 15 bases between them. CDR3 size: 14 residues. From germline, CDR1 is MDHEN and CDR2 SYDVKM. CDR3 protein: CASNPGTKTYEQYF. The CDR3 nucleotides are TGTGCCAGCAATCCCGGGACAAAGACCTACGAGCAGTACTTC.